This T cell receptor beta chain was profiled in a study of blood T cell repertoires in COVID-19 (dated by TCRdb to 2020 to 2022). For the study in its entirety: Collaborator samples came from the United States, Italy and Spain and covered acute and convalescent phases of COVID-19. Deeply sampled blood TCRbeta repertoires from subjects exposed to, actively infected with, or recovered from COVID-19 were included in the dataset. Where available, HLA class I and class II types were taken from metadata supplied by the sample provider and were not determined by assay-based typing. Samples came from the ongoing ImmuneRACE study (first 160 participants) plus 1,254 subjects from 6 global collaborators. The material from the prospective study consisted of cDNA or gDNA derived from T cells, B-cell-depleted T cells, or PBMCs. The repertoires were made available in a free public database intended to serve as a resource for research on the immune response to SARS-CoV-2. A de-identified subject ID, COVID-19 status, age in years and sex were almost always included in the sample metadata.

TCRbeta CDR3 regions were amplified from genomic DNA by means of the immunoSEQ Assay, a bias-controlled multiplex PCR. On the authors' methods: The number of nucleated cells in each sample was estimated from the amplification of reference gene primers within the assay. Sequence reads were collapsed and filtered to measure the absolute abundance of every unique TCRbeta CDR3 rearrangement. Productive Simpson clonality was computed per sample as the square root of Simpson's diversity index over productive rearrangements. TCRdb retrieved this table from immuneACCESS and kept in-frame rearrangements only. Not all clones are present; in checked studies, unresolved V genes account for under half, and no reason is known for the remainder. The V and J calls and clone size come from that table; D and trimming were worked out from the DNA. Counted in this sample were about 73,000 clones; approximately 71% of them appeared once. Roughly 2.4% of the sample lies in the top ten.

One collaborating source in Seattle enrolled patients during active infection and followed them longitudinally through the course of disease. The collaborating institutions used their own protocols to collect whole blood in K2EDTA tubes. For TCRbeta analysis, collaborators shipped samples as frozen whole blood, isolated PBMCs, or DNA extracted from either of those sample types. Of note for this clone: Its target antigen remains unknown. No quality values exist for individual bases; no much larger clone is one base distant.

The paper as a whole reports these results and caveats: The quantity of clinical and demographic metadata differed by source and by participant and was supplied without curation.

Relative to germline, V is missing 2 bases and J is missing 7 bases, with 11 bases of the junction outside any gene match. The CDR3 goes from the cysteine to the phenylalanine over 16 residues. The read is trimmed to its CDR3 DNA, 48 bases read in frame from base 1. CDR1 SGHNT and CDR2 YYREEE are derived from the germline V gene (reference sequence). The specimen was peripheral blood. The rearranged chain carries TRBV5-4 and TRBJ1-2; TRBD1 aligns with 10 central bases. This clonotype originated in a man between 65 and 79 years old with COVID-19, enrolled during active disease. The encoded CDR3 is CASSFPSGTGVGGYTF. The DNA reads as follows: TGTGCCAGCAGCTTCCCCTCCGGGACAGGGGTAGGTGGCTACACCTTC.